What follows are 26 T cell receptor beta chains derived from one specimen sequenced in a study of T cell repertoires in cytomegalovirus infection. TCRdb redid the calling of the reads with MiXCR, one entry per CDR3 protein. The table has fewer than 900,000 distinct CDR3 sequences, 29% seen once. These receptors lack a known antigen. The sequences come from cultured CD8+ T cells from PBMCs, collected from culture after CMV antigen stimulation. The receptors come from a human donor in good health (CMV status not recorded). Some clones in this sample may be carry-over from other donors' samples.

The rearrangement links TRBV12-3 or TRBV12-4 to TRBJ1-4; D not resolved. V lost 2 bases and J lost 4, with 8 bases in between. CDR3 length equals 14 residues. Written as DNA, the CDR3 is TGTGCCAGCAGTTTAAGGGCCAATAATGAAAAACTGTTTTTT. It yields the protein CASSLRANNEKLFF.

J is TRBJ1-2 and V is TRBV5-4, with 9 bases identical to TRBD1. The CDR3 sequence is 15 residues long. Trimming took 0 bases from V and 4 from J; bases not matched to a gene: 4. The germline V gene has CDR1 SGHNT and CDR2 YYREEE (reference sequence). Here the CDR3 reads CASSLGGQGGYGYTF. The DNA for the CDR3 is TGTGCCAGCAGCTTGGGGGGACAGGGAGGCTATGGCTACACCTTC. Using reference TRBV5-4 and TRBJ1-2 for the parts outside the CDR3, the full variable domain is ETGVTQSPTHLIKTRGQQVTLRCSSQSGHNTVSWYQQALGQGPQFIFQYYREEENGRGNFPPRFSGLQFPNYSSELNVNALELDDSALYLCASSLGGQGGYGYTFGSGTRLTVV.

This clonotype has a single count. The chain carries TRBV14 and TRBJ2-1; TRBD2 matches at 8 bases. CDR1 is SGHDN, CDR2 FVKESK, per germline. V gave up 3 bases and J gave up 3 bases; unmatched junction bases: 4. The CDR3 totals 15 residues. CDR3 protein: CASSHRGGVYNEQFF. The CDR3 DNA reads as TGTGCCAGCAGCCACCGGGGGGGGGTCTACAATGAGCAGTTCTTC. The entire variable domain, with the rest obtained from reference TRBV14 and TRBJ2-1, is as follows: EAGVTQFPSHSVIEKGQTVTLRCDPISGHDNLYWYRRVMGKEIKFLLHFVKESKQDESGMPNNRFLAERTGGTYSTLKVQPAELEDSGVYFCASSHRGGVYNEQFFGPGTRLTVL.

The chain's CDR3 is CASSDGLAGGPDYNEQFF. The CDR3 DNA is TGTGCCAGCAGTGACGGACTAGCGGGGGGGCCCGATTACAATGAGCAGTTCTTC. The chain links TRBV6-2 or TRBV6-3 to TRBJ2-1; the match to TRBD2 covers 15 bases. Looked up from germline, CDR1 is MNHEY and CDR2 is SVGEGT. J was trimmed by 4 bases and V by 5 bases; bases with no gene match: 9. The CDR3 consists of 18 residues.

The rearrangement joins TRBV12-3 or TRBV12-4 to TRBJ2-1; D unresolved. This CDR3 is built from 16 residues. V lost 3 bases to trimming and J lost 4 bases, with 16 bases between them. CDR3 in amino acids: CASSFGYSEPYNEQFF. The CDR3 DNA reads TGTGCCAGCAGTTTCGGGTACTCCGAACCTTACAATGAGCAGTTCTTC.

J is TRBJ1-4 and V is TRBV25-1, with TRBD1 matching over 9 bases. The germline CDR1 and CDR2 sequences are MGHDK and SYGVNS. V lost 8 bases, J lost 4 bases, and 8 bases stayed unmatched. The CDR3 spans 15 residues. The CDR3 bases are TGTGCCAGCCGCCCTGGACAGGGGCTTAATGAAAAACTGTTTTTT. Amino acid sequence: CASRPGQGLNEKLFF.

J is TRBJ2-3 and V is TRBV12-5, with D possibly being TRBD1 or TRBD2 (6 bases each). CDR1 LGHNT and CDR2 FRNRAP come from the germline V gene. V gave up 2 bases and J gave up 3 bases, with 12 bases separating them. This CDR3 has 15 amino acids. CDR3: CASGLKGGATDTQYF. As DNA, the CDR3 is TGTGCTAGTGGTTTGAAGGGGGGCGCGACAGATACGCAGTATTTT. Full variable domain (rest looked up from reference TRBV12-5 and TRBJ2-3): DARVTQTPRHKVTEMGQEVTMRCQPILGHNTVFWYRQTMMQGLELLAYFRNRAPLDDSGMPKDRFSAEMPDATLATLKIQPSEPRDSAVYFCASGLKGGATDTQYFGPGTRLTVL.

This clonotype was detected ten times or more. The rearrangement links TRBV7-9 to TRBJ1-5; 7 positions match TRBD1. Per germline, CDR1 SEHNR and CDR2 FQNEAQ (reference sequence). V lost 3 bases and J lost 5; bases outside the gene matches: 7. The CDR3 has 15 residues. Here the CDR3 reads CASSFTGQEDQPQHF. The CDR3 DNA follows: TGTGCCAGCAGCTTCACCGGACAGGAAGATCAGCCCCAGCATTTT.

The J gene is TRBJ2-3, the V gene TRBV6-5; weak D call: TRBD2 (5 bases). V lost 0 bases to trimming and J lost 0 bases, with 16 bases between them. Germline V gives CDR1 MNHEY, CDR2 SVGAGI. This CDR3 contains 18 residues. DNA of the CDR3: TGTGCCAGCAGTTACTCGGAGAGGGCCAGGTCTAGCACAGATACGCAGTATTTT. Its translation: CASSYSERARSSTDTQYF.

The chain has TRBV14 and TRBJ1-1; D gene ambiguous. CDR3 length: 12 residues. The V gene's germline CDR1 is SGHDN and CDR2 FVKESK. V shed 4 bases and J shed 7 bases, with 10 bases lying between them. The CDR3 spells CASSPSEGEAFF. The CDR3 nucleotides read TGTGCCAGCAGCCCTTCCGAAGGTGAAGCTTTCTTT.

This clonotype showed up many times. J is TRBJ2-1 and V is TRBV7-2, with TRBD2 matching 11 bases. Germline-derived CDR1 and CDR2 are SGHTA and FQGNSA. J lost 9 bases, V lost 4 bases, and 5 bases had no gene match. The CDR3 is 14 residues long. The CDR3 here is CASSSLAGGGEQFF. CDR3 nucleotides: TGTGCCAGCAGCTCCCTAGCGGGGGGAGGTGAGCAGTTCTTC.

The chain employs TRBV27 and TRBJ1-4; 7 nucleotides line up with TRBD1. V trimming: 4 bases; J trimming: 0 bases; junction bases outside the gene matches: 8. From germline, CDR1 is MNHEY and CDR2 SMNVEV (reference sequence). CDR3 length: 17 amino acids. The CDR3 spells CASSSRDSDPTNEKLFF. The CDR3 region has the DNA TGTGCCAGCAGTTCCCGGGACAGTGATCCAACTAATGAAAAACTGTTTTTT. Drawing the rest from reference TRBV27 and TRBJ1-4, the complete variable domain is EAQVTQNPRYLITVTGKKLTVTCSQNMNHEYMSWYRQDPGLGLRQIYYSMNVEVTDKGDVPEGYKVSRKEKRNFPLILESPSPNQTSLYFCASSSRDSDPTNEKLFFGSGTQLSVL.

The sample holds a few counts of this clonotype. The chain has TRBV19 and TRBJ2-7, with D perhaps TRBD2 (5 bases). This CDR3 has 14 amino acids. Germline V gene lookup returns CDR1 LNHDA and CDR2 SQIVND (reference sequence). V lost 6 bases and J lost 1, with 13 bases in between. The CDR3 sequence is CASSPGLSSYEQYV. The DNA of the CDR3 is TGTGCCAGTAGCCCCGGACTGTCATCCTACGAGCAGTACGTC.

The chain joins TRBV5-1 to TRBJ1-1; no firm D call. Germline CDR1 and CDR2: SGHRS and YFSETQ. The CDR3 contains 14 residues. V was clipped by 4 bases and J by 0 bases, with 10 bases between them. For the CDR3, the DNA is TGCGCCAGCAGCCGGCGATCATTGAACACTGAAGCTTTCTTT. Translated, it gives CASSRRSLNTEAFF.

This chain links TRBV6-1 with TRBJ2-5; TRBD1 agrees at 7 bases. Germline V CDR1 and CDR2: MNHNS, SASEGT. The CDR3 covers 13 residues. J lost 4 bases, V lost 6 bases, and 5 bases had no gene match. The CDR3 here is CASSHRGGETQYF. CDR3 bases: TGTGCCAGCAGCCACAGGGGCGGAGAGACCCAGTACTTC.

The chain recombines TRBV23-1 with TRBJ2-7; 9 nucleotides match TRBD1. TRBV23-1 is noted as an ORF with a role that remains uncertain. The CDR3 covers 13 residues. V shed 7 bases and J 4 bases; nucleotides not matched to a gene: 5. This CDR3 reads CASNRDRDYEQYF. CDR3 in DNA: TGCGCCAGCAACAGGGACAGGGATTACGAGCAGTACTTC.

This clonotype was seen only a few times. The rearrangement uses TRBV7-6 and TRBJ2-7; 7 positions match TRBD1. The V segment lost 1 base and the J segment 2 bases; nucleotides outside the gene matches: 5. Germline V gives CDR1 SGHVS, CDR2 FNYEAQ. The CDR3 totals 15 residues. CDR3 loop: CASSLDPGTAYEQYF. In DNA, the CDR3 is TGTGCCAGCAGCTTAGATCCGGGGACAGCCTACGAGCAGTACTTC.

The chain links TRBV25-1 to TRBJ2-6, with unresolved D. Per the germline V gene, CDR1 is MGHDK and CDR2 is SYGVNS. The CDR3 has 16 residues. Trimming took 0 bases from V and 4 from J, leaving 10 bases between them. CDR3 sequence (DNA): TGTGCCAGCAGTGAATATTTCCAGGCCGGGGCCAACGTCCTGACTTTC. This sequence encodes CASSEYFQAGANVLTF.

J is TRBJ2-7 and V is TRBV3-1; 9 nucleotides agree with TRBD2. From germline, CDR1 is LGHDT and CDR2 YNNKEL (reference sequence). CDR3 length equals 14 residues. With 5 bases clipped from V and 3 bases from J, the junction kept 5 bases outside the gene matches. DNA for the CDR3: TGTGCCAGCAGCTTTAGAGCGGGGGGCTACGAGCAGTACGTC. Translating it yields CASSFRAGGYEQYV.

The V and J genes are TRBV24-1 and TRBJ2-3; maybe TRBD1 (6 bases). Trimming pared 0 bases from V and 5 bases from J, leaving 20 bases between. The CDR3 sequence is 18 residues long. Germline loops: CDR1 KGHDR, CDR2 SFDVKD. CDR3 region: CATSDLPPRERGGDTQYF. Written as DNA, the CDR3 is TGTGCCACCAGTGATTTGCCGCCGAGGGAGCGAGGGGGAGATACGCAGTATTTT.

The V and J genes are TRBV9 and TRBJ2-1; D is unresolved. The length of the CDR3 is 20 residues. Trimming removed 0 bases from V and 1 base from J, with 23 bases in between. Germline V gene lookup returns CDR1 SGDLS and CDR2 YYNGEE. The CDR3 DNA reads TGTGCCAGCAGCGTAGGTCCTCGACTTCCCAAGGATCTTTCCTACAATGAGCAGTTCTTC. It translates to CASSVGPRLPKDLSYNEQFF.

The table lists this clonotype with many counts. V is TRBV7-4 and J is TRBJ2-1; 9 nucleotides agree with TRBD1. Trimming at V came to 2 bases and at J to 9 bases, leaving 8 bases not matched to a gene. Germline V gene sequence: CDR1 SGHVT, CDR2 SQSDAQ. CDR3 length equals 15 residues. CDR3 amino acids: CASSLRRQGVGEQFF. The CDR3 nucleotides read TGTGCCAGCAGCTTAAGAAGACAGGGGGTGGGTGAGCAGTTCTTC. Looking up the rest from reference TRBV7-4 and TRBJ2-1 gives the full variable domain: GAGVSQSPRYKVAKRGRDVALRCDSISGHVTLYWYRQTLGQGSEVLTYSQSDAQRDKSGRPSGRFSAERPERSVSTLKIQRTEQGDSAVYLCASSLRRQGVGEQFFGPGTRLTVL.

For this clonotype: A read error may explain this, as a much larger clone is one base away. This sequence joins TRBV27 and TRBJ2-1; 8 nucleotides align to TRBD2. This CDR3 spans 12 amino acids. Per germline, CDR1 MNHEY and CDR2 SMNVEV (reference sequence). The CDR3 reads CASNRGGNEQSF. The CDR3 nucleotides read TGTGCCAGCAACCGGGGGGGCAATGAGCAGTCCTTC.

This clonotype was seen only a few times. The rearrangement uses TRBV2 and TRBJ2-1, with 9 bases identical to TRBD1. The CDR3 has 13 residues. With V trimmed by 9 bases and J by 8 bases, 8 bases remained unmatched. The germline V gene encodes CDR1 SNHLY and CDR2 FYNNEI. The CDR3 sequence: CARTGQGPDEQFF. Here the CDR3 DNA reads TGTGCCAGGACGGGACAGGGCCCCGATGAGCAGTTCTTC.

This clonotype has a count of ten or more. The chain has TRBV18 and TRBJ1-5, with D perhaps TRBD1 (5 bases). Germline CDR1 reads KGHSH; CDR2 reads LQKENI. The CDR3 has 14 residues. V lost 5 bases and J 1 base, leaving 9 bases between the germline ends. CDR3 sequence reads: CASSEGRSNQPQHF. The DNA for the CDR3 is TGTGCCAGCTCAGAGGGACGGAGCAATCAGCCCCAGCATTTT.

J is TRBJ1-1 and V is TRBV19; no definite D call. This CDR3 region has 13 residues. Germline CDR1 and CDR2: LNHDA and SQIVND (reference sequence). Trimming shortened V by 6 bases and J by 4 bases, and 12 bases separated the two germline ends. The CDR3 DNA reads TGTGCCAGTAGCCGGTCTCTGGCCACTGAAGCTTTCTTT. Translation: CASSRSLATEAFF.